This TCR beta chain appears in the sequencing data of a study of blood T cell repertoires in COVID-19. Repertoires were generated with immunoSEQ multiplex PCR, while TCRdb's copy carries only in-frame clones and drops some. In the table there are approximately 120,000 clones, around 63% of which are singletons. The table lists this clone with a few counts. The V and J ends lost 5 bases and 2 bases, in that order; junction bases with no gene match: 2. This CDR3 has 14 residues. Germline V gives CDR1 SEHNR, CDR2 FQNEAQ (reference sequence). Sequencing was performed on peripheral blood. The chain combines TRBV7-9 with TRBJ1-4, with TRBD1 matching 7 bases. This TCR came from a woman in her 70s with acute or convalescent COVID-19. DNA of the CDR3: TGTGCCAGCAGCCGGGACAGCACTAATGAAAAACTGTTTTTT. Amino acids: CASSRDSTNEKLFF. The full variable domain, rest sourced from reference TRBV7-9 and TRBJ1-4, is DTGVSQNPRHKITKRGQNVTFRCDPISEHNRLYWYRQTLGQGPEFLTYFQNEAQLEKSRLLSDRFSAERPKGSFSTLEIQRTEQGDSAMYLCASSRDSTNEKLFFGSGTQLSVL.